These 6 T cell receptor beta chains share one sample of origin, sequenced in a study of vaccination and CD4 T cells after COVID-19. Their recognized antigens are unknown. Indicated treatment: roughly 11-day PBMC culture with coronavirus spike peptide pools or control peptides (ViraFEST assay). Sequenced with the Oncomine TCR Beta short-read assay was DNA taken from cultured CD4+ T cells. A single record per CDR3 protein comes from TCRdb applying MiXCR to the PCR reads. The sample lists fewer than 11,000 distinct CDR3 sequences; about 60% were seen once. The sample comprised CD4+ T cells from blood, cultured in vitro. Every receptor here comes from a human donor who had recovered from COVID-19.

V and J are TRBV4-1 and TRBJ1-2; D gene ambiguous. From germline, CDR1 is MGHRA and CDR2 YSYEKL. V lost 4 bases, J lost 3 bases, and 3 bases lay in between. This CDR3 has 11 residues. The CDR3 sequence is CASSRDYGYTF. The CDR3 bases are TGCGCCAGCAGCCGAGACTATGGCTACACCTTC.

J is TRBJ2-3 and V is TRBV7-2, with TRBD2 identical over 8 bases. J was trimmed by 5 bases and V by 4 bases; bases with no gene match: 5. This CDR3 spans 14 amino acids. Germline CDR1 reads SGHTA; CDR2 reads FQGNSA. The CDR3 region is CASSSSGSIDTQYF. The CDR3 bases are TGTGCCAGCAGCTCAAGCGGGAGTATAGATACGCAGTATTTT.

The chain joins TRBV19 to TRBJ1-5, with TRBD1 matching over 9 bases. The CDR3 is made up of 13 amino acids. In germline, CDR1 is LNHDA, CDR2 SQIVND (reference sequence). The trim removed 8 bases at V and 4 bases at J, leaving 3 bases unmatched. CDR3 nucleotides: TGTGCCAGTTCCGGGACAGGGAATCAGCCCCAGCATTTT. Its protein product is CASSGTGNQPQHF.

V is TRBV5-1 and J is TRBJ1-5, with unresolved D. This CDR3 region has 15 residues. V was clipped by 1 base and J by 0 bases, with 8 bases between them. Germline V lookup: CDR1 SGHRS, CDR2 YFSETQ. The CDR3 here is CASSLWGTSNQPQHF. Written as DNA, the CDR3 is TGCGCCAGCAGCTTGTGGGGAACTAGCAATCAGCCCCAGCATTTT.

This rearrangement joins TRBV6-1 to TRBJ1-2, with 7 bases that match TRBD1. Germline CDR1 and CDR2: MNHNS and SASEGT. V gave up 6 bases and J gave up 3 bases; unmatched junction bases: 4. The length of the CDR3 is 13 residues. Written as DNA, the CDR3 is TGTGCCAGCAGACAGGGGTCCTACTATGGCTACACCTTC. This gives the protein CASRQGSYYGYTF.

J is TRBJ2-2 and V is TRBV19; 8 positions agree with TRBD1. The CDR3 is 14 amino acids. Per germline, CDR1 LNHDA and CDR2 SQIVND (reference sequence). V was pared by 4 bases and J by 7 bases, with 5 bases of the junction left unmatched. Written as DNA, the CDR3 is TGTGCCAGTAGTAACAGGGGGGCGGACGGGGAGCTGTTTTTT. This encodes CASSNRGADGELFF.